The T cell receptor beta chain described here comes from a study of response to subunit inactivated influenza vaccine. There are many counts of this clonotype. The antigen is unknown. TCRdb analysed the RT-PCR reads with MiXCR anew, one entry per CDR3 protein. Of about 160,000 distinct CDR3 sequences listed, about 10% were seen once; the top ten hold about 40%. Broader study findings: The authors suggested that every seasonal influenza vaccination recruits few new T cells.

Germline CDR1 MNHEY, CDR2 SVGAGI. J was trimmed by 3 bases and V by 2 bases; bases with no gene match: 7. The CDR3 has 15 residues. Specimen: CD8+ T cells sorted from PBMCs, collected roughly 24 months after vaccination. The receptor's source is a man between 50 and 70 years old who received an inactivated influenza vaccine. The V gene is TRBV6-5, the J gene TRBJ2-7, with 7 bases fitting TRBD1. The CDR3 loop is CASSYTGDPVYEQYF. The CDR3 nucleotides read TGTGCCAGCAGTTACACAGGGGATCCCGTCTACGAGCAGTACTTC.